The 27 T cell receptor beta chains listed next were all sequenced from one sample in a study of beta chain features in type 1 diabetes. Expressed TCRB transcripts were sequenced, since all the RNA that had been isolated was reverse transcribed. Using immunoSEQ multiplex PCR, the repertoire was profiled, and TCRdb retains in-frame clones only, with some absent. The sample consists of 100,000 to 150,000 clones, 7% to 10% of them appearing once. Study-wide results and caveats: All four CD4+ subsets of Type 1 diabetes patients contained TCRB CDR3s that were moderately but significantly shorter.

For these TCRs, the target antigens are not known. What was sequenced was central memory CD4+ T cells from blood. These TCRs come from a man aged 25 to 40 with type 1 diabetes.

The CDR3 reads CASSLAGAAYEQYF. CDR3 DNA: TGCGCCAGCAGCTTAGCGGGGGCCGCCTACGAGCAGTACTTC. This sequence joins TRBV5-1 and TRBJ2-7, with TRBD2 matching 8 bases. The CDR3 runs to 14 residues. CDR1 SGHRS and CDR2 YFSETQ come from the germline V gene. J gave up 2 bases and V 2 bases, and 3 bases lay outside the gene matches.

This clone showed up just a few times. The chain recombines TRBV18 with TRBJ2-7; D unclear. V lost 3 bases and J 5 bases, leaving 11 bases between the germline ends. The CDR3 has 13 amino acids. The germline gives CDR1 KGHSH, CDR2 LQKENI. The DNA for the CDR3 is TGTGCCAGCTCACCTCAAAAAGAGAACGAGCAGTACTTC. It is translated as CASSPQKENEQYF.

A note on this clone: Its ends do not fully match the called genes, so a read error is possible. The V and J genes are TRBV2 and TRBJ1-2; no clear D. Germline V gives CDR1 SNHLY, CDR2 FYNNEI. This CDR3 comprises 11 residues. The CDR3 region has the DNA TGTGCCAGCAGACTCGCTCGGACTCAAAGCTTC. It is translated as CASRLARTQSF.

The sample holds a few counts of this clone. The chain combines TRBV29-1 with TRBJ2-6; 8 bases match TRBD1. Germline assignment: CDR1 SQVTM and CDR2 ANQGSEA. The CDR3 loop spans 15 amino acids. The J segment lost 2 bases and the V segment lost 2 bases, leaving 2 bases of the junction unmatched. CDR3: CSVEPQGAGANVLTF. The DNA of the CDR3 is TGCAGCGTTGAACCACAGGGGGCTGGGGCCAACGTCCTGACTTTC.

This chain joins TRBV7-3 and TRBJ2-3, with TRBD1 identical over 11 bases. Unmatched junction bases numbered 10, after V lost 5 bases and J lost 6 bases. The germline V gene has CDR1 SGHTA and CDR2 FQGTGA. CDR3 length: 16 residues. CDR3 loop: CASSIGRTGGADTQYF. The DNA of the CDR3 is TGTGCCAGCAGCATCGGGAGGACAGGGGGCGCGGATACGCAGTATTTT.

The V call is TRBV19, the J call TRBJ1-1; D not certain. V gave up 3 bases and J gave up 1 base, with 12 bases separating them. The CDR3 sequence is 15 residues long. Germline V CDR1 and CDR2: LNHDA, SQIVND (reference sequence). The CDR3: CASSMVSAGNTEAFF. In DNA form, the CDR3 reads TGTGCCAGTAGTATGGTCTCGGCAGGGAACACTGAAGCTTTCTTT.

The genes are TRBV7-3 and TRBJ1-2; D is unclear. Germline V gene sequence: CDR1 SGHTA, CDR2 FQGTGA. The V and J ends lost 0 bases and 8 bases respectively, with 16 bases between them. The CDR3 consists of 15 residues. The CDR3 bases are TGTGCCAGCAGCTTAACTCCCGGGAGATGGGAAGGCTACACCTTC. Protein: CASSLTPGRWEGYTF. The entire variable domain, with the rest obtained from reference TRBV7-3 and TRBJ1-2, is as follows: GAGVSQTPSNKVTEKGKYVELRCDPISGHTALYWYRQSLGQGPEFLIYFQGTGAADDSGLPNDRFFAVRPEGSVSTLKIQRTERGDSAVYLCASSLTPGRWEGYTFGSGTRLTVV.

This chain links TRBV5-1 with TRBJ1-5; 7 bases are a match to TRBD1. J lost 5 bases, V lost 4 bases, and 6 bases had no gene match. This CDR3 is 14 amino acids long. The germline V gene encodes CDR1 SGHRS and CDR2 YFSETQ. Here the CDR3 DNA reads TGCGCCAGCAGCACCGGGACAGAAGATCAGCCCCAGCATTTT. Its translation: CASSTGTEDQPQHF.

The rearrangement links TRBV27 to TRBJ1-1; tentative D call: TRBD1 (5 bases). From germline, CDR1 is MNHEY and CDR2 SMNVEV (reference sequence). The CDR3 spans 14 residues. With 7 bases removed from V and 4 bases from J, the gap between germline ends came to 16 bases. The chain's CDR3 is CASNLMGGTTEAFF. In DNA form, the CDR3 reads TGTGCCAGCAACCTAATGGGGGGGACCACTGAAGCTTTCTTT.

In this sample, this clone turned up a few times. The rearrangement uses TRBV11-2 and TRBJ1-6; maybe TRBD1 (6 bases). Germline V gives CDR1 SGHAT, CDR2 FQNNGV. Trimming took 1 base from V and 6 from J, leaving 10 bases between them. The CDR3 spans 15 residues. CDR3 in amino acids: CASSLVDRRNSPLHF. The CDR3, as DNA: TGTGCCAGCAGCTTAGTAGACAGGCGTAATTCACCCCTCCACTTT.

The chain joins TRBV18 to TRBJ2-5; 7 bases line up with TRBD2. Unmatched junction bases numbered 4, after V lost 5 bases and J lost 4 bases. Looked up from germline, CDR1 is KGHSH and CDR2 is LQKENI. The CDR3 has 13 residues. The CDR3 sequence is CASSIPGGETQYF. The CDR3, as DNA: TGTGCCAGCTCAATCCCGGGGGGAGAGACCCAGTACTTC.

The chain joins TRBV29-1 to TRBJ2-3, with 8 nucleotides matching TRBD1. The CDR3 is 14 residues long. Germline V lookup: CDR1 SQVTM, CDR2 ANQGSEA. With 7 bases clipped from V and 0 bases from J, the junction kept 6 bases outside the gene matches. This CDR3 is CSARTGPSTDTQYF. CDR3 DNA sequence: TGCAGCGCGAGGACAGGGCCTAGCACAGATACGCAGTATTTT.

The chain is built from TRBV9 and TRBJ2-5; weak D call: TRBD2 (5 bases). Per germline, CDR1 SGDLS and CDR2 YYNGEE. The CDR3 totals 15 residues. Between the trimmed V and J ends, which lost 1 base and 0 bases, there was a span of 10 bases. The CDR3 DNA reads as TGTGCCAGCAGCGTAAACGGGAACCACCAAGAGACCCAGTACTTC. This gives the protein CASSVNGNHQETQYF. Full variable domain (missing parts from reference TRBV9 and TRBJ2-5): DSGVTQTPKHLITATGQRVTLRCSPRSGDLSVYWYQQSLDQGLQFLIQYYNGEERAKGNILERFSAQQFPDLHSELNLSSLELGDSALYFCASSVNGNHQETQYFGPGTRLLVL.

This clone was seen only a few times. V and J are TRBV11-2 and TRBJ2-6; D is unclear. CDR3 length equals 15 residues. Germline CDR1 SGHAT, CDR2 FQNNGV. V gave up 4 bases and J gave up 1 base, with 8 bases separating them. Here the CDR3 DNA reads TGTGCCAGCAGCTCCAGGATTTCTGGGGCCAACGTCCTGACTTTC. It yields the protein CASSSRISGANVLTF.

V gene TRBV19 combines with J gene TRBJ2-3; the D is unclear. The CDR3 length is 13 residues. Trimming shortened V by 4 bases and J by 2 bases, and 7 bases separated the two germline ends. CDR1 LNHDA and CDR2 SQIVND come from the germline V gene (reference sequence). CDR3 DNA sequence: TGTGCCAGTAGTAATCGGGTCACAGATACGCAGTATTTT. Protein: CASSNRVTDTQYF.

This clone was detected only a few times. This chain connects TRBV15 to TRBJ1-6, with a tentative D call TRBD1 (5 bases). This CDR3 has 14 amino acids. V dropped 0 bases and J dropped 12 bases, with 12 bases sitting between them. CDR1 LNHNV and CDR2 YYDKDF come from the germline V gene (reference sequence). CDR3 region: CATSRDGGHRPLHF. The DNA for the CDR3 is TGTGCCACCAGCAGAGACGGCGGACATCGACCCCTCCACTTT.

The chain carries TRBV10-2 and TRBJ2-7; 8 nucleotides agree with TRBD1. The CDR3 spans 14 residues. Germline V gives CDR1 WSHSY, CDR2 SAAADI. Germline trimming cut 7 bases from V and 6 bases from J; bases unmatched to any gene: 11. The CDR3 region has the DNA TGCGCCAGCATGACAGGGGAGGTTATAGGCGAGCAGTACTTC. It yields the protein CASMTGEVIGEQYF.

CDR3 residues: CASSFSGGAEKLFF. DNA for the CDR3: TGTGCCAGCAGCTTTTCCGGGGGTGCGGAAAAACTGTTTTTT. The chain carries TRBV5-6 and TRBJ1-4, with D perhaps matching TRBD1 (5 bases). The CDR3 totals 14 residues. Germline CDR1 is SGHDT and CDR2 is YYEEEE. The V gene lost 2 bases and the J gene lost 8 bases, with 13 bases spanning the gap. Full variable domain (missing parts from reference TRBV5-6 and TRBJ1-4): DAGVTQSPTHLIKTRGQQVTLRCSPKSGHDTVSWYQQALGQGPQFIFQYYEEEERQRGNFPDRFSGHQFPNYSSELNVNALLLGDSALYLCASSFSGGAEKLFFGSGTQLSVL.

This clone was seen a handful of times. The chain joins TRBV6-6 to TRBJ1-1; D gene ambiguous. Trimming stripped 0 bases from V and 1 base from J, with 6 bases between. The CDR3 has 14 amino acids. Germline values: CDR1 MNHNY, CDR2 SVGAGI (reference sequence). For the CDR3, the DNA is TGTGCCAGCAGTTACTCGATACAGAACACTGAAGCTTTCTTT. Residues: CASSYSIQNTEAFF.

The CDR3 protein is CASSPRTSGGNEQFF. The CDR3 DNA sequence: TGTGCCAGCAGCCCCCGGACTAGCGGGGGCAATGAGCAGTTCTTC. The chain has TRBV9 and TRBJ2-1, with 13 bases that match TRBD2. The CDR3 covers 15 residues. Per germline, CDR1 SGDLS and CDR2 YYNGEE. V dropped 4 bases and J dropped 6; count of bases not matched to a gene: 4.

This clone showed up just a few times. The chain employs TRBV6-6 and TRBJ2-5; 9 bases line up with TRBD1. Losses at the gene ends were 6 bases for V and 4 bases for J; bases not matched to a gene: 3. The CDR3 sequence is 13 residues long. Germline CDR1 is MNHNY and CDR2 is SVGAGI (reference sequence). CDR3 protein: CASRTGGVETQYF. The CDR3 DNA follows: TGTGCCAGCAGGACAGGGGGGGTAGAGACCCAGTACTTC.

This rearrangement joins TRBV2 to TRBJ1-5, with TRBD1 matching over 8 bases. Germline V gives CDR1 SNHLY, CDR2 FYNNEI. This CDR3 spans 15 amino acids. The V gene end was trimmed by 7 bases and the J gene end by 2 bases; junction bases not matched to a gene: 7. This CDR3 is CASNNGQGGNQPQHF. The CDR3 DNA is TGTGCCAGCAATAACGGACAGGGAGGCAATCAGCCCCAGCATTTT.

CDR3 DNA: TGTGCCAGCAGCTTAGCTTCTGTTCAAGAGACCCAGTACTTC. This codes for CASSLASVQETQYF. The J gene is TRBJ2-5, the V gene TRBV7-2; no clear D gene. From germline, CDR1 is SGHTA and CDR2 FQGNSA. Trimming cost V 0 bases and J 2 bases, with 7 bases left between them. The CDR3 runs to 14 residues.

V gene TRBV30 combines with J gene TRBJ1-1; no clear D. Germline V gives CDR1 GTSNPN, CDR2 SVGIG (reference sequence). The CDR3 spans 12 residues. The ends were cut back, 4 bases at V and 3 bases at J, with 9 bases in the middle. As DNA, the CDR3 is TGTGCCTGGACCCTCCTCCACACTGAAGCTTTCTTT. Protein: CAWTLLHTEAFF.

The chain employs TRBV27 and TRBJ1-2; D perhaps matches TRBD1 (6 bases). The germline gives CDR1 MNHEY, CDR2 SMNVEV (reference sequence). Trimming took 6 bases from V and 3 from J, leaving 23 bases between them. This CDR3 has 17 residues. The chain's CDR3 is CASSREGGGGIDYGYTF. The CDR3 nucleotides read TGTGCCAGCAGCCGAGAAGGGGGGGGCGGGATCGACTATGGCTACACCTTC.

In its sample, this clone was seen a few times. This CDR3 reads CASSPYTGGTEAFF. CDR3 sequence (DNA): TGTGCCAGCAGTCCCTATACAGGGGGCACTGAAGCTTTCTTT. This chain uses TRBV28 with TRBJ1-1; 8 nucleotides line up with TRBD1. Germline CDR1 MDHEN, CDR2 SYDVKM. Trimming took 5 bases from V and 4 from J; bases not matched to a gene: 6. This CDR3 region has 14 residues.

In this sample, this clone turned up a few times. The genes are TRBV30 and TRBJ2-3; 11 nucleotides match TRBD2. The CDR3 spans 16 residues. Germline trimming cut 3 bases from V and 0 bases from J; bases unmatched to any gene: 5. Per germline, CDR1 GTSNPN and CDR2 SVGIG (reference sequence). CDR3 DNA sequence: TGTGCCTGGAGAACCGGGACTAGCGGAAGCACAGATACGCAGTATTTT. It translates to CAWRTGTSGSTDTQYF.